These T cell receptor beta chains were read from a single sample in a study of blood T cell repertoires in COVID-19. Libraries were prepared by immunoSEQ multiplex PCR; TCRdb keeps only in-frame clonotypes and omits some of them. The sample records some 150,000 clones, about 86% being singletons. The sequencing sample was made of peripheral blood. These receptors came from a woman aged 55-69 years with acute or convalescent COVID-19. Each CDR3 is given with its conserved first and last residue. The D gene is left open where the match is weak. Not all rows give a size; the values are once, few, many and, for expanded clones, a class.

J gene | D gene | V gene | clone size | CDR3 protein | CDR3 DNA
TRBJ2-1 | TRBD2 | TRBV5-1 | - | CASSLSWEGNEQFF | TGCGCCAGCAGCTTGAGTTGGGAGGGCAATGAGCAGTTCTTC
TRBJ2-1 | TRBD1 | TRBV5-1 | - | CASSHVRGRAPSGEQFF | TGCGCCAGCAGCCATGTAAGGGGGCGGGCCCCCTCGGGGGAGCAGTTCTTC
TRBJ2-5 | TRBD2 | TRBV5-4 | - | CASSLGGGIETQYF | TGTGCCAGCAGCTTGGGCGGGGGAATCGAGACCCAGTACTTC
TRBJ2-1 | - | TRBV27 | - | CATRGRQFF | TGTGCCACCCGGGGAAGGCAGTTCTTC
TRBJ1-1 | - | TRBV5-1 | - | CASSVGFGSGTEAFF | TGCGCCAGCAGCGTAGGGTTTGGAAGCGGCACTGAAGCTTTCTTT
TRBJ2-7 | TRBD2 | TRBV5-4 | - | CASSLGLARPYEQYF | TGTGCCAGCAGCTTGGGACTAGCGAGGCCCTACGAGCAGTACTTC
TRBJ2-7 | TRBD1 | TRBV7-9 | - | CASSLPRDSIYEQYF | TGTGCCAGCAGCTTACCCCGGGACAGCATTTACGAGCAGTACTTC
TRBJ2-3 | - | TRBV10-3 | - | CAISESKTNPSTDTQYF | TGTGCCATCAGTGAGTCGAAAACAAACCCTAGCACAGATACGCAGTATTTT
TRBJ2-5 | - | TRBV10-3 | once | CAISESGLGGTQYF | TGTGCCATCAGTGAGTCCGGACTGGGAGGGACCCAGTACTTC
TRBJ2-1 | - | TRBV28 | - | CATSRGGTYNEQFF | TGTGCAACCAGTCGGGGCGGGACCTACAATGAGCAGTTCTTC
TRBJ2-7 | - | TRBV11-3 | - | CASSPNSYEQYF | TGTGCCAGCAGCCCAAACTCCTACGAGCAGTACTTC
TRBJ2-2 | - | TRBV6-1 | - | CASSERGTANTGELFF | TGTGCCAGCAGTGAAAGGGGGACGGCGAACACCGGGGAGCTGTTTTTT
TRBJ2-3 | - | TRBV11-2 | few | CASSPRAGRGTDTQYF | TGTGCCAGCAGCCCCAGGGCGGGGCGCGGCACAGATACGCAGTATTTT
TRBJ1-5 | - | TRBV6-6 | - | CASSYEERGYQPQHF | TGTGCCAGCAGTTACGAAGAAAGGGGATATCAGCCCCAGCATTTT
TRBJ2-2 | - | TRBV9 | - | CASSAAPTGELFF | TGTGCCAGCAGCGCAGCGCCCACCGGGGAGCTGTTTTTT
TRBJ1-1 | - | TRBV11-3 | once | CASIFRGGDTEAFF | TGTGCCAGCATCTTTCGCGGGGGTGACACTGAAGCTTTCTTT
TRBJ1-3 | TRBD1 | TRBV28 | - | CASSLLRTGGVKNTIYF | TGTGCCAGCAGTTTATTGAGGACAGGGGGCGTAAAAAACACCATATATTTT
TRBJ2-7 | TRBD1 | TRBV30 | - | CAWTEDRFSYEQYF | TGTGCCTGGACGGAGGACAGGTTCTCCTACGAGCAGTACTTC
TRBJ1-5 | - | TRBV4-2 | - | CASSQDPLYSNQPQHF | TGTGCCAGCAGCCAAGATCCGTTATATAGCAATCAGCCCCAGCATTTT
TRBJ2-3 | - | TRBV11-3 | - | CASNSGTSTDTQYF | TGTGCCAGCAATAGCGGCACTAGCACAGATACGCAGTATTTT
TRBJ1-2 | - | TRBV7-9 | - | CASSPDLGARIQDLGYTF | TGTGCCAGCAGCCCTGATTTGGGGGCCCGAATACAGGATCTTGGCTACACCTTC
TRBJ1-1 | - | TRBV12-3/TRBV12-4 | - | CASSFLGDTEAFF | TGTGCCAGCAGTTTCCTAGGCGACACTGAAGCTTTCTTT
TRBJ2-5 | - | TRBV5-6 | once | CASSLGQGLGTQYF | TGTGCCAGCAGCTTGGGTCAGGGGTTAGGGACCCAGTACTTC
TRBJ1-1 | TRBD1 | TRBV25-1 | - | CASRGQAKAFF | TGTGCCAGCCGGGGACAGGCAAAAGCTTTCTTT
TRBJ2-3 | - | TRBV18 | - | CASSPPSGFSTDTQYF | TGTGCCAGCTCACCTCCGTCGGGGTTTAGCACAGATACGCAGTATTTT
TRBJ2-7 | - | TRBV13 | - | CASSLGGGEQYF | TGTGCCAGCAGCTTAGGAGGGGGAGAGCAGTACTTC
TRBJ1-2 | TRBD1 | TRBV6-1 | once | CAVERGQYGYTF | TGTGCCGTCGAGAGGGGGCAGTATGGCTACACCTTC
TRBJ2-1 | TRBD2 | TRBV7-2 | - | CASSLLAGGTNEQFF | TGTGCCAGCAGCCTCCTAGCGGGGGGGACAAATGAGCAGTTCTTC